This T cell receptor beta chain was captured in a study of blood T cell repertoires in COVID-19. Looking at the study overall: T cells, B-cell-depleted T cells, or PBMCs supplied cDNA or gDNA.

Per the germline V gene, CDR1 is MNHEY and CDR2 is SVGAGI. The CDR3 contains 14 residues. With 5 bases removed from V and 5 bases from J, the gap between germline ends came to 12 bases. The method was immunoSEQ multiplex PCR; TCRdb's version includes in-frame clones alone and lacks a portion of them. The profile shows 95,000 to 150,000 clones, about 86% of them singletons. This sequence originates from a woman aged 45-65 years with acute or convalescent COVID-19. V usage is TRBV6-5 and J usage is TRBJ1-4; tentative D call: TRBD1 (6 bases). Sequencing input: peripheral blood. As DNA, the CDR3 is TGTGCCAGCAGTACAGGGAGGGAAAATGAAAAACTGTTTTTT. It translates to CASSTGRENEKLFF.